This T cell receptor (beta chain) appears in the sequencing data of a study of blood T cells in healthy people across ages. Healthy Caucasian individuals from Russia aged roughly 6 to 90 served as donors. The CDR3 runs 15 residues. The germline CDR1 and CDR2 sequences are SGHTA and FQGNSA. With a J-beta primer mix and a sample-barcoded 5' primer, a second PCR ran roughly 6 to 11 cycles. TCRdb used MiXCR to reprocess the 5' RACE reads, holding one entry per CDR3 protein. The sample carries over a million distinct CDR3 sequences, around 42% recorded once. The study's findings and limits: Naive and antigen-experienced cells were not separated, limiting conclusive comparison. Correlation between TCR beta diversity and naive T cell percentage was strong. Relative to aged donors, long-lived donors carried more naive CD4+ cells and displayed higher diversity.

As to this clonotype: Its antigen is as yet unknown.

Material for sequencing was blood. This receptor was taken from a woman aged 18-30 years in good health. The rearrangement uses TRBV7-2 and TRBJ2-7, with D possibly matching TRBD1 (5 bases). The DNA matches TRBJ2-5 better at its end, which makes the J call doubtful. This chain's CDR3 is CASSLMPDSWQTQYF. CDR3 sequence (DNA): TGTGCCAGCAGCTTGATGCCCGACAGTTGGCAGACCCAGTACTTC.